The subject of this entry is one T cell receptor (beta chain). The antigen is not known. Clones were sequenced by immunoSEQ multiplex PCR, and TCRdb holds only the in-frame ones, with some missing. The sample yields roughly 120,000 clones, around 88% seen once. The donors were part of the validation cohort of 95 to 150 subjects. That cohort was separate from the first cohort, which comprised fewer than 800 subjects. This record comes from a study of cytomegalovirus exposure and HLA in healthy donors. Study-level findings and limits: It was around 160 TCR beta chains that were listed as cytomegalovirus-associated. Reports credit the classifier with highly specific, highly sensitive diagnosis of cytomegalovirus status. A few CMV-associated chains proved CMV antigen-specific in vitro.

The V gene end was trimmed by 2 bases and the J gene end by 2 bases; junction bases not matched to a gene: 10. Germline V lookup: CDR1 MNHEY, CDR2 SMNVEV (reference sequence). This CDR3 spans 17 amino acids. The sequence was collected from a man aged 18-30 years in good health and CMV-seronegative. The V gene is TRBV27, the J gene TRBJ2-7; TRBD1 matches at 9 bases. The sample consisted of PBMCs. CDR3 DNA: TGTGCCAGCAGTTTACTTCAAGGGACAGGGACGACCTACGAGCAGTACTTC. Translating it yields CASSLLQGTGTTYEQYF.